The 30 T cell receptor beta chains in this list originate from one sample, sequenced in a study of T cell changes during pregnancy in multiple sclerosis. Produced via immunoSEQ multiplex PCR; TCRdb's table is partial and in-frame only. The table has fewer than 60,000 clones, approximately 95% seen once. Here the sequenced sample was CD4+ T cells from peripheral blood mononuclear cells, taken in the third trimester of pregnancy. These receptors were taken from a female donor with multiple sclerosis, enrolled in a pregnancy study.

The chain links TRBV30 to TRBJ2-7; 9 bases line up with TRBD1. The CDR3 covers 17 residues. Germline V gives CDR1 GTSNPN, CDR2 SVGIG (reference sequence). V lost 2 bases and J lost 9; bases outside the gene matches: 20. CDR3 DNA: TGTGCCTGGAGTCCCCACGGAGGGGACAGGGTGTTGTTGGGGCAGTACTTC. This codes for CAWSPHGGDRVLLGQYF.

The chain couples TRBV6-1 to TRBJ1-2; D may be TRBD1 (5 bases). CDR1 is MNHNS and CDR2 is SASEGT in the germline V gene. Trimming took off 8 bases at V and 6 bases at J, with 16 bases between the two ends. This CDR3 has 13 amino acids. The CDR3 region has the DNA TGTGCCAGCGGATTGAAGGGGCGAGATGGCTACACCTTC. It translates to CASGLKGRDGYTF.

In its sample, this clone was seen once. The V and J genes are TRBV28 and TRBJ1-4; 7 nucleotides line up with TRBD1. Per the germline V gene, CDR1 is MDHEN and CDR2 is SYDVKM. CDR3 length equals 16 residues. V lost 5 bases and J lost 0; bases outside the gene matches: 6. Written as DNA, the CDR3 is TGTGCCAGCAGTCCCGGACAGGCGTCAACTAATGAAAAACTGTTTTTT. Encoded protein: CASSPGQASTNEKLFF.

This CDR3 reads CASSSPGQGFGNEQFF. For the CDR3, the DNA is TGTGCCAGCAGTTCTCCGGGACAGGGTTTCGGGAATGAGCAGTTCTTC. The chain carries TRBV27 and TRBJ2-1; 9 nucleotides align to TRBD1. The CDR3 sequence is 16 residues long. The J segment lost 7 bases and the V segment lost 4 bases, leaving 11 bases of the junction unmatched. The V gene's germline CDR1 is MNHEY and CDR2 SMNVEV (reference sequence).

The chain carries TRBV9 and TRBJ1-4; 7 bases are a match to TRBD1. Germline assignment: CDR1 SGDLS and CDR2 YYNGEE. The CDR3 sequence is 16 residues long. The J segment lost 5 bases and the V segment lost 0 bases, leaving 7 bases of the junction unmatched. CDR3 in DNA: TGTGCCAGCAGCGTAGCGATAGGGGGCGCAAATGAAAAACTGTTTTTT. Amino acids: CASSVAIGGANEKLFF.

In regard to this clone: The germline gene is not matched at one end of the junction; a read error may be the cause. The chain combines TRBV5-6 with TRBJ1-2; TRBD1 is a possible D gene (5 bases). The germline CDR1 and CDR2 sequences are SGHDT and YYEEEE. The CDR3 consists of 12 residues. The CDR3 sequence: CASSLGQPKLSF. The DNA for the CDR3 is TGTGCCAGCAGCTTGGGACAGCCAAAACTCTCGTTC. The full variable domain, completed using reference TRBV5-6 and TRBJ1-2, is DAGVTQSPTHLIKTRGQQVTLRCSPKSGHDTVSWYQQALGQGPQFIFQYYEEEERQRGNFPDRFSGHQFPNYSSELNVNALLLGDSALYLCASSLGQPKLSFGSGTRLTVV.

V and J are TRBV6-5 and TRBJ2-4, with TRBD2 identical over 12 bases. The CDR3 runs 15 residues. Per germline, CDR1 MNHEY and CDR2 SVGAGI. With V trimmed by 4 bases and J by 8 bases, 6 bases remained unmatched. CDR3 in DNA: TGTGCCAGCAGTTCTAGGGGACTAGCGGGCGACATTCAGTACTTC. This encodes CASSSRGLAGDIQYF.

The CDR3 region has the DNA TGTGCCAGCAGCCATGGGCCTAGCGAGATACAAGAGACCCAGTACTTC. It yields the protein CASSHGPSEIQETQYF. The chain recombines TRBV7-2 with TRBJ2-5; possible D gene TRBD2, 6 bases. CDR1 SGHTA and CDR2 FQGNSA come from the germline V gene. V was clipped by 5 bases and J by 2 bases, with 18 bases between them. This CDR3 spans 16 amino acids.

The CDR3 loop is CASSLVLSGTVEFF. CDR3 bases: TGTGCCAGCAGCTTAGTTCTTAGCGGGACCGTGGAGTTCTTC. V and J are TRBV7-2 and TRBJ2-1, with 8 bases identical to TRBD2. V gave up 1 base and J gave up 14 bases; unmatched junction bases: 10. CDR1 and CDR2 (germline): SGHTA, FQGNSA. The CDR3 runs 14 residues.

J is TRBJ2-2 and V is TRBV6-6; unclear D gene. CDR3 size: 13 residues. Trimming pared 0 bases from V and 4 bases from J, leaving 3 bases between. In germline, CDR1 is MNHNY, CDR2 SVGAGI (reference sequence). Here the CDR3 reads CASSYSATGELFF. The CDR3 DNA reads TGTGCCAGCAGTTACTCGGCCACCGGGGAGCTGTTTTTT.

The chain carries TRBV7-3 and TRBJ2-5, with TRBD2 as a possible D gene (5 bases). Germline CDR1 and CDR2: SGHTA and FQGTGA. The CDR3 runs 15 residues. V was trimmed by 2 bases and J by 0 bases, leaving 10 bases between them. CDR3 amino acids: CASSLQSGNQETQYF. As DNA, the CDR3 is TGTGCCAGCAGCTTACAATCCGGGAACCAAGAGACCCAGTACTTC.

The chain uses TRBV30 and TRBJ1-1, with 7 positions matching TRBD1. Per the germline V gene, CDR1 is GTSNPN and CDR2 is SVGIG (reference sequence). This CDR3 spans 12 amino acids. The V segment lost 2 bases and the J segment 4 bases; nucleotides outside the gene matches: 1. CDR3 protein: CAWSPGGTEAFF. Here the CDR3 DNA reads TGTGCCTGGAGTCCAGGGGGCACTGAAGCTTTCTTT.

The chain has TRBV5-1 and TRBJ1-2; D may be TRBD1 (5 bases). The CDR3 is made up of 14 amino acids. Trimming took off 4 bases at V and 4 bases at J, with 14 bases between the two ends. Looked up from germline, CDR1 is SGHRS and CDR2 is YFSETQ. The CDR3 coding sequence is TGCGCCAGCAGCAACAGGTCCTCCTCCTATGGCTACACCTTC. Translating it yields CASSNRSSSYGYTF.

In its sample, this clone was seen once. The genes are TRBV5-1 and TRBJ2-5; 8 nucleotides agree with TRBD2. Germline trimming cut 5 bases from V and 5 bases from J; bases unmatched to any gene: 5. Germline V gene lookup returns CDR1 SGHRS and CDR2 YFSETQ. CDR3 length: 13 amino acids. CDR3 coding DNA: TGCGCCAGCAGGCGGGGGGCCTCGGAGACCCAGTACTTC. Translation: CASRRGASETQYF. The full variable domain, in which reference TRBV5-1 and TRBJ2-5 provide the parts outside the CDR3, is KAGVTQTPRYLIKTRGQQVTLSCSPISGHRSVSWYQQTPGQGLQFLFEYFSETQRNKGNFPGRFSGRQFSNSRSEMNVSTLELGDSALYLCASRRGASETQYFGPGTRLLVL.

V usage is TRBV6-5 and J usage is TRBJ2-1; the match to TRBD2 covers 9 bases. There are 12 residues in the CDR3. The germline V gene has CDR1 MNHEY and CDR2 SVGAGI. V lost 10 bases and J lost 8; bases outside the gene matches: 6. The CDR3 sequence: CATEGLAHEQFF. Here the CDR3 DNA reads TGTGCCACGGAGGGACTAGCCCATGAGCAGTTCTTC.

The chain links TRBV5-6 to TRBJ1-5, with 8 bases that match TRBD1. The CDR3 has 15 residues. Germline CDR1 reads SGHDT; CDR2 reads YYEEEE. With 4 bases clipped from V and 7 bases from J, the junction kept 10 bases outside the gene matches. Written as DNA, the CDR3 is TGTGCCAGCAGCAAACAGGACAGGGCGCTCCAGCCCCAGCATTTT. Its translation: CASSKQDRALQPQHF.

V and J are TRBV7-8 and TRBJ2-7, with TRBD2 identical over 14 bases. Germline loops: CDR1 SGHVS, CDR2 FQNEAQ. V was pared by 5 bases and J by 4 bases, with 10 bases of the junction left unmatched. The CDR3 has 17 amino acids. CDR3 protein: CASSGTSGSNLGYEQYF. The CDR3 nucleotides read TGTGCCAGCAGCGGGACTAGCGGGAGTAACTTGGGGTACGAGCAGTACTTC.

The rearrangement joins TRBV5-6 to TRBJ2-1, with D hard to call. The CDR3 loop spans 17 amino acids. The V end was cut by 1 base, the J end by 7 bases, with 21 bases between. Germline CDR1 reads SGHDT; CDR2 reads YYEEEE. The CDR3 DNA follows: TGTGCCAGCAGCTTGTGGGTGCGGCACTCCCCTGGAAATGAGCAGTTCTTC. Translation: CASSLWVRHSPGNEQFF.

The J gene is TRBJ2-2, the V gene TRBV7-6; 10 bases are a match to TRBD2. The V and J ends lost 1 base and 7 bases, in that order; junction bases with no gene match: 9. CDR3 length: 17 residues. In germline, CDR1 is SGHVS, CDR2 FNYEAQ. CDR3 DNA sequence: TGTGCCAGCAGCTTAGGCGGAGCGGGGGGGCGTCACGGGGAGCTGTTTTTT. Protein: CASSLGGAGGRHGELFF. The complete variable domain, with remaining parts taken from reference TRBV7-6 and TRBJ2-2, reads GAGVSQSPRYKVTKRGQDVALRCDPISGHVSLYWYRQALGQGPEFLTYFNYEAQQDKSGLPNDRFSAERPEGSISTLTIQRTEQRDSAMYRCASSLGGAGGRHGELFFGEGSRLTVL.

The rearrangement uses TRBV19 and TRBJ1-1; D is possibly TRBD1 (6 bases). The CDR3 sequence is 14 residues long. V gave up 6 bases and J gave up 1 base, with 12 bases separating them. The germline V gene encodes CDR1 LNHDA and CDR2 SQIVND (reference sequence). The CDR3 bases are TGTGCCAGTAGATGGGGGACAAGGAACACTGAAGCTTTCTTT. Protein product: CASRWGTRNTEAFF.

Remarks on this clone: It is likely a read error, because the conserved phenylalanine at the end of the CDR3 is missing. The chain couples TRBV2 to TRBJ1-2; D unresolved. This CDR3 spans 13 amino acids. V was trimmed by 7 bases and J by 1 base, leaving 10 bases between them. Germline V gives CDR1 SNHLY, CDR2 FYNNEI. DNA of the CDR3: TGTGCCAGCAAGACCCTCATTAACTATGGCTACACCCTC. It translates to CASKTLINYGYTL.

In the case of this clone: One junction end disagrees with the germline gene, perhaps due to a read error. V is TRBV7-7 and J is TRBJ1-3; 9 bases fit TRBD1. Germline-derived CDR1 and CDR2 are SSHAT and FNYEAQ (reference sequence). This CDR3 region has 19 residues. This CDR3 is CASSLVRRDRESFGNTIYF. In DNA form, the CDR3 reads TGTGCTAGCAGCTTAGTACGTCGGGACAGGGAATCCTTCGGAAACACCATATATTTT.

V usage is TRBV5-4 and J usage is TRBJ2-5; 10 nucleotides line up with TRBD2. The germline gives CDR1 SGHNT, CDR2 YYREEE (reference sequence). The J segment lost 1 base and the V segment lost 8 bases, leaving 8 bases of the junction unmatched. The CDR3 consists of 15 residues. The CDR3 here is CASANSGGIQETQYF. CDR3 in DNA: TGTGCCAGTGCCAATAGCGGGGGGATCCAAGAGACCCAGTACTTC.

The chain recombines TRBV27 with TRBJ2-1, with TRBD1 matching 8 bases. This CDR3 has 15 residues. Trimming took 3 bases from V and 2 from J; bases not matched to a gene: 3. Germline V gene lookup returns CDR1 MNHEY and CDR2 SMNVEV (reference sequence). The CDR3 DNA is TGTGCCAGCAGTTTCGGACAGGGCCCCTACAATGAGCAGTTCTTC. This translates into CASSFGQGPYNEQFF.

CDR3 sequence (DNA): TGTGCCAGTAGTATGTCAAGGGGTGATCAGCCCCAGCATTTT. It is translated as CASSMSRGDQPQHF. The chain employs TRBV19 and TRBJ1-5, with D maybe TRBD1 (5 bases). This CDR3 comprises 14 residues. V gave up 3 bases and J gave up 5 bases, with 11 bases separating them. CDR1 is LNHDA, CDR2 SQIVND, per germline (reference sequence).

The V call is TRBV2, the J call TRBJ1-2; D possibly corresponds to TRBD1 (5 bases). V lost 4 bases and J 6 bases, leaving 12 bases between the germline ends. This CDR3 has 13 amino acids. The germline CDR1 and CDR2 sequences are SNHLY and FYNNEI. The CDR3: CASSGDSLHGYTF. As DNA, the CDR3 is TGTGCCAGCAGTGGCGACAGTCTTCATGGCTACACCTTC. Full variable domain (rest looked up from reference TRBV2 and TRBJ1-2): EPEVTQTPSHQVTQMGQEVILRCVPISNHLYFYWYRQILGQKVEFLVSFYNNEISEKSEIFDDQFSVERPDGSNFTLKIRSTKLEDSAMYFCASSGDSLHGYTFGSGTRLTVV.

The J gene is TRBJ2-1, the V gene TRBV9; 10 bases align to TRBD1. V lost 4 bases to trimming and J lost 4 bases; unmatched junction nucleotides: 8. From germline, CDR1 is SGDLS and CDR2 YYNGEE. The length of the CDR3 is 16 residues. The CDR3 bases are TGTGCCAGCAGCCGCACGGGGACAGGGGTTTACAATGAGCAGTTCTTC. Encoded protein: CASSRTGTGVYNEQFF.

V usage is TRBV9 and J usage is TRBJ2-3; TRBD2 matches 10 bases. The ends lost 0 bases at V and 6 bases at J; junction bases unmatched: 10. Germline V gene lookup returns CDR1 SGDLS and CDR2 YYNGEE. The CDR3 is 17 amino acids. The DNA for the CDR3 is TGTGCCAGCAGCGTAGCTAGGGCAGCGGGAGGGACGGATACGCAGTATTTT. Protein sequence: CASSVARAAGGTDTQYF.

V gene TRBV28 combines with J gene TRBJ1-4; 7 bases are shared with TRBD1. J lost 7 bases, V lost 7 bases, and 15 bases had no gene match. Germline V CDR1 and CDR2: MDHEN, SYDVKM. The CDR3 length is 16 residues. CDR3: CASNEQGPARSEKLFF. CDR3 sequence (DNA): TGTGCCAGCAACGAACAGGGGCCTGCGCGTAGTGAAAAACTGTTTTTT.

The chain is built from TRBV4-1 and TRBJ1-3; D is possibly TRBD1 (5 bases). V lost 0 bases and J 2 bases, leaving 11 bases between the germline ends. This CDR3 is 16 amino acids long. In germline, CDR1 is MGHRA, CDR2 YSYEKL. CDR3 in amino acids: CASSQERWGAGNTIYF. CDR3 nucleotide sequence: TGCGCCAGCAGCCAAGAAAGGTGGGGCGCTGGAAACACCATATATTTT.